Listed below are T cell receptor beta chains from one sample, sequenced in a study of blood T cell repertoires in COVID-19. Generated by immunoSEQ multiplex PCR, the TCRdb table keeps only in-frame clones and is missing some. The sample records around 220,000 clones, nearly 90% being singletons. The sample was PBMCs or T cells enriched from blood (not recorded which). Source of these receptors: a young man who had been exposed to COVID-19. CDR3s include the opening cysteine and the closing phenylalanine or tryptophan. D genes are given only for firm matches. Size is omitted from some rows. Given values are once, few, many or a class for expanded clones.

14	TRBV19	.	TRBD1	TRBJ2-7	CASRDLTGGYEQYF	TGTGCCAGCAGGGATTTGACAGGGGGGTACGAGCAGTACTTC
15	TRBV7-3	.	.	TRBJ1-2	CASSLGGDRNYGYTF	TGTGCCAGCAGCTTAGGGGGGGACCGAAACTATGGCTACACCTTC
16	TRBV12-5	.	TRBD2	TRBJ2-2	CASGLVVRGGAGELFF	TGTGCTAGTGGTTTGGTAGTGCGGGGGGGGGCCGGGGAGCTGTTTTTT
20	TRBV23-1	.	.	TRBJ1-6	CASSQTTGKFNSSYNSPLHF	TGCGCCAGCAGTCAAACCACCGGGAAGTTCAATAGCTCCTATAATTCACCCCTCCACTTT
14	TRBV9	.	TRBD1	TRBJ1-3	CASSLDRVGNTIYF	TGTGCCAGCAGCCTGGACAGGGTGGGGAACACCATATATTTT
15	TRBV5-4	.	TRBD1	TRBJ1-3	CASSLQGAVGNTIYF	TGTGCCAGCAGCTTGCAGGGGGCGGTTGGAAACACCATATATTTT
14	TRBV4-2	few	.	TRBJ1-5	CASSQDQANQPQHF	TGTGCCAGCAGCCAAGATCAGGCCAATCAGCCCCAGCATTTT
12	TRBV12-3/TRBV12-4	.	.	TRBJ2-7	CASSDTFYEQYF	TGTGCCAGCAGTGACACCTTCTACGAGCAGTACTTC
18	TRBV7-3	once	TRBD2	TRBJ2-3	CASSLNPAGSGGTDTQYF	TGTGCCAGCAGCTTAAACCCCGCGGGTAGCGGGGGAACAGATACGCAGTATTTT
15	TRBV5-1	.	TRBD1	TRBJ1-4	CASKTGGQANEKLFF	TGCGCCAGTAAGACAGGGGGCCAGGCTAATGAAAAACTGTTTTTT
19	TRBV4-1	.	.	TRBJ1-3	CASSQDWGGEGVRRNTIYF	TGCGCCAGCAGCCAAGACTGGGGGGGCGAGGGGGTCCGGAGAAACACCATATATTTT
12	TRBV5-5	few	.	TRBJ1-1	CASSERSTEAFF	TGTGCCAGCAGCGAGCGGAGCACTGAAGCTTTCTTT
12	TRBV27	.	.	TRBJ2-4	CASTLAKNIQYF	TGTGCCAGCACACTAGCCAAAAACATTCAGTACTTC
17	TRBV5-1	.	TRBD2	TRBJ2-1	CASSLDRLAGGHNEQFF	TGCGCCAGCAGCTTGGACCGGCTAGCGGGGGGGCACAATGAGCAGTTCTTC
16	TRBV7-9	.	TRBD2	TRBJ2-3	CASSLRTSGLTDTQYF	TGTGCCAGCAGCCTCCGGACTAGCGGGCTCACAGATACGCAGTATTTT
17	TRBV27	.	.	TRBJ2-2	CASSLVWGGPNTGELFF	TGTGCCAGCAGTTTAGTTTGGGGGGGGCCCAACACCGGGGAGCTGTTTTTT
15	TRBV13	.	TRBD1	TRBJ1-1	CASSTRTGGGTEAFF	TGTGCCAGCAGCACCCGTACAGGGGGCGGGACTGAAGCTTTCTTT
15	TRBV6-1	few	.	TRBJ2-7	CASSESWGGVYEQYF	TGTGCCAGCAGTGAAAGTTGGGGCGGGGTCTACGAGCAGTACTTC
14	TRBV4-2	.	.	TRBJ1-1	CASSQESGVTEAFF	TGTGCCAGCAGCCAAGAATCAGGGGTTACTGAAGCTTTCTTT
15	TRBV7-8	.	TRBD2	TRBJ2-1	CASSPQGTSGHEQFF	TGTGCCAGCAGCCCCCAAGGGACTAGCGGCCATGAGCAGTTCTTC
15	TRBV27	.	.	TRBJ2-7	CASSLGGALSYEQYF	TGTGCCAGCAGTTTAGGGGGGGCTCTTTCCTACGAGCAGTACTTC
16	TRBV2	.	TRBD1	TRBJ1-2	CASSRQGGPESNGYTF	TGTGCCAGCAGTCGACAGGGAGGACCAGAAAGTAATGGCTACACCTTC
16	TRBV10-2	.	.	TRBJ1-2	CASSEANRAYQDGYTF	TGCGCCAGCAGTGAGGCAAACAGGGCATATCAAGATGGCTACACCTTC
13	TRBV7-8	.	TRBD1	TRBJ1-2	CASSTGPNYGYTF	TGTGCCAGTTCGACAGGGCCCAACTATGGCTACACCTTC
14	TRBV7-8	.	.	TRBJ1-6	CASSPDSALSPLHF	TGTGCCAGCAGCCCCGATAGCGCGTTATCACCCCTCCACTTT
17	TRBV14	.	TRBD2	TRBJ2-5	CASSQDRSSGDQETQYF	TGTGCCAGCAGCCAAGATCGGTCTAGCGGGGATCAAGAGACCCAGTACTTC
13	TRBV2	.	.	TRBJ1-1	CASYRVTNTEAFF	TGTGCCAGCTACAGGGTAACTAACACTGAAGCTTTCTTT
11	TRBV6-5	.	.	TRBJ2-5	CASRRQETQYF	TGTGCCAGCAGGCGACAAGAGACCCAGTACTTC
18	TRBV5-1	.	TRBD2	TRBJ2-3	CASSLVTSGGSGTDTQYF	TGCGCCAGCAGCTTGGTAACTAGCGGGGGCTCCGGCACAGATACGCAGTATTTT